This passage covers 19 T cell receptor beta chains from one sample sequenced in a study of T-cell reconstitution after alpha-beta-depleted transplantation in children. The library targeted TCRbeta and was prepared with unique molecular identifiers. Each CDR3 protein is one row after TCRdb ran MiXCR on the PCR reads. The sample includes 540,000 or so distinct CDR3 sequences, roughly 23% of them seen just once. This material consisted of PBMCs, mostly from graft donor cells, taken 360 days after TCRalphabeta/CD19-depleted stem cell transplant. The receptors here all came from a boy under two years old who had a stem cell transplant for acute myeloid leukemia, so the T cells may come from the graft donor.

This rearrangement joins TRBV27 to TRBJ2-5; D remains unclear. This CDR3 contains 14 residues. Trimming removed 6 bases from V and 1 base from J, with 12 bases in between. Germline V CDR1 and CDR2: MNHEY, SMNVEV (reference sequence). In DNA form, the CDR3 reads TGTGCCAGCAGGGCCCTAGACGGCCAAGAGACCCAGTACTTC. Protein product: CASRALDGQETQYF.

This clonotype showed up just once. A much larger clone is a single base away; this may be a read error. The chain's CDR3 is CSARAGGTDTQYF. CDR3 sequence (DNA): TGCAGTGCTAGGGCAGGGGGCACAGATACGCAGTATTTT. The V gene is TRBV20-1, the J gene TRBJ2-3, with a possible D match to TRBD1 (6 bases). CDR1 is DFQATT, CDR2 SNEGSKA, per germline (reference sequence). The V and J ends lost 3 bases and 1 base respectively, with 8 bases between them. This CDR3 is built from 13 residues.

The chain links TRBV12-3 or TRBV12-4 to TRBJ2-2, with 9 bases that match TRBD1. The CDR3 has 17 amino acids. Losses at the gene ends were 5 bases for V and 6 bases for J; bases not matched to a gene: 13. The CDR3 loop is CASSHRRDRVSAGELFF. CDR3 sequence (DNA): TGTGCCAGCAGTCACCGCCGGGACAGGGTGTCTGCCGGGGAGCTGTTTTTT.

There are a few counts of this clonotype. The chain combines TRBV9 with TRBJ1-2; D may be TRBD1 (6 bases). V dropped 2 bases and J dropped 5 bases, with 10 bases sitting between them. This CDR3 spans 13 amino acids. Per the germline V gene, CDR1 is SGDLS and CDR2 is YYNGEE. The chain's CDR3 is CASSVEQGYGYTF. In DNA form, the CDR3 reads TGTGCCAGCAGCGTCGAACAGGGATATGGCTACACCTTC.

This clonotype has ten or more counts. The rearrangement joins TRBV12-3 or TRBV12-4 to TRBJ1-1; D remains ambiguous. Trimming took 1 base from V and 0 from J, leaving 6 bases between them. There are 14 residues in the CDR3. CDR3 residues: CASSLVQMNTEAFF. For the CDR3, the DNA is TGTGCCAGCAGTTTAGTACAGATGAACACTGAAGCTTTCTTT.

There are a few counts of this clonotype. The chain recombines TRBV20-1 with TRBJ1-1; D gene ambiguous. Germline CDR1 and CDR2: DFQATT and SNEGSKA (reference sequence). The CDR3 has 12 residues. The V gene lost 6 bases and the J gene lost 1 base, with 9 bases spanning the gap. As DNA, the CDR3 is TGCAGTGCCACGCAGCGGAACACTGAAGCTTTCTTT. This sequence encodes CSATQRNTEAFF.

V gene TRBV19 combines with J gene TRBJ2-2; 7 bases align to TRBD2. Germline V lookup: CDR1 LNHDA, CDR2 SQIVND (reference sequence). The junction had 1 base not matched to a gene; V was cut back by 3 bases and J by 6 bases. The CDR3 is 13 amino acids. The CDR3 DNA sequence: TGTGCCAGTAGTATTGCGGGGGCCGGGGAGCTGTTTTTT. Protein sequence: CASSIAGAGELFF.

This clonotype was counted at least ten times. This chain uses TRBV18 with TRBJ1-6, with TRBD1 identical over 7 bases. The CDR3 is made up of 14 amino acids. Germline V gene data show CDR1 as KGHSH and CDR2 as LQKENI. V lost 4 bases, J lost 6 bases, and 3 bases stayed unmatched. The DNA for the CDR3 is TGTGCCAGCTCACTGGACAGGTTTAATTCACCCCTCCACTTT. Its translation: CASSLDRFNSPLHF.

This clonotype has at least ten counts. J is TRBJ2-3 and V is TRBV6-5; TRBD1 matches at 8 bases. The CDR3 spans 15 residues. Looked up from germline, CDR1 is MNHEY and CDR2 is SVGAGI. V gave up 6 bases and J gave up 1 base; unmatched junction bases: 6. The CDR3 spells CASRGQGRGTDTQYF. As DNA, the CDR3 is TGTGCCAGCAGAGGACAGGGTAGGGGCACAGATACGCAGTATTTT.

This clonotype was picked up many times. The chain couples TRBV7-9 to TRBJ2-1; D perhaps matches TRBD1 (6 bases). Per the germline V gene, CDR1 is SEHNR and CDR2 is FQNEAQ (reference sequence). Trimming left V 6 bases short and J 7 bases short, with 13 bases between. The CDR3 length is 13 residues. The CDR3 DNA follows: TGTGCCAGCAGTTGGATACAGGGAAATGAGCAGTTCTTC. It specifies CASSWIQGNEQFF.

This CDR3 reads CASSQFGGLAGALNEQFF. The CDR3 DNA follows: TGTGCCAGCAGCCAGTTCGGGGGGCTAGCGGGGGCCCTCAATGAGCAGTTCTTC. This chain joins TRBV11-2 and TRBJ2-1; 10 bases are a match to TRBD2. Germline V gene sequence: CDR1 SGHAT, CDR2 FQNNGV. J lost 6 bases, V lost 5 bases, and 16 bases had no gene match. The CDR3 has 18 amino acids. The full variable domain, its missing parts supplied by reference TRBV11-2 and TRBJ2-1, is EAGVAQSPRYKIIEKRQSVAFWCNPISGHATLYWYQQILGQGPKLLIQFQNNGVVDDSQLPKDRFSAERLKGVDSTLKIQPAKLEDSAVYLCASSQFGGLAGALNEQFFGPGTRLTVL.

The chain couples TRBV6-2 or TRBV6-3 to TRBJ2-1, with D tentatively TRBD2 (6 bases). The CDR3 sequence is 16 residues long. Germline loops: CDR1 MNHEY, CDR2 SVGEGT. V was clipped by 5 bases and J by 2 bases, with 16 bases between them. CDR3 in DNA: TGTGCCAGCAGTCACGGGTGGGACTTCCCCTACAATGAGCAGTTCTTC. It codes for CASSHGWDFPYNEQFF.

This clonotype was found many times. The chain links TRBV7-9 to TRBJ2-7; D is perhaps TRBD2 (5 bases). V lost 7 bases and J 0 bases, leaving 13 bases between the germline ends. There are 14 residues in the CDR3. Per germline, CDR1 SEHNR and CDR2 FQNEAQ (reference sequence). The CDR3 bases are TGTGCCAGCAACCCCGGTGGGAGCTCCTACGAGCAGTACTTC. Protein sequence: CASNPGGSSYEQYF.

The chain has TRBV20-1 and TRBJ2-3; 8 nucleotides match TRBD1. J lost 3 bases, V lost 4 bases, and 6 bases had no gene match. The CDR3 is 14 residues long. Per germline, CDR1 DFQATT and CDR2 SNEGSKA (reference sequence). CDR3: CSATMDRETDTQYF. The CDR3 DNA sequence: TGCAGTGCTACGATGGACAGGGAGACAGATACGCAGTATTTT.

The rearrangement joins TRBV4-1 to TRBJ1-2, with a possible D match to TRBD1 (6 bases). The V and J ends lost 0 bases and 4 bases respectively, with 15 bases between them. This CDR3 region has 16 residues. Per the germline V gene, CDR1 is MGHRA and CDR2 is YSYEKL. CDR3 bases: TGCGCCAGCAGCCAAGAAAGTGCCAGGGGCCCCTATGGCTACACCTTC. Protein product: CASSQESARGPYGYTF.

This chain links TRBV30 with TRBJ2-7, with 8 bases aligning to TRBD1. Trimming at V came to 7 bases and at J to 4 bases, leaving 12 bases not matched to a gene. Germline lookup yields CDR1 GTSNPN and CDR2 SVGIG (reference sequence). The CDR3 totals 14 residues. For the CDR3, the DNA is TGTGCCTTAGACGGAGCGGACAGGGTGTACGAGCAGTACTTC. It encodes CALDGADRVYEQYF.

This clonotype turned up a few times. The chain recombines TRBV4-3 with TRBJ2-7; 8 bases match TRBD1. Germline assignment: CDR1 LGHNA and CDR2 YSLEER. The CDR3 has 18 amino acids. V lost 1 base and J lost 3; bases outside the gene matches: 14. Here the CDR3 DNA reads TGCGCCAGCAGCCAAGGTCCACTGCACAGGGGGGTTTTCTACGAGCAGTACTTC. As protein: CASSQGPLHRGVFYEQYF.

The table lists this clonotype with many counts. V usage is TRBV29-1 and J usage is TRBJ1-1; no reliable D call. CDR1 and CDR2 (germline): SQVTM, ANQGSEA. The germline V and J ends were trimmed by 0 bases and 9 bases, with 8 bases remaining between them. The CDR3 contains 11 residues. The DNA for the CDR3 is TGCAGCGTTGAAGATTGGCAGCAAGCTTTCTTT. Translating it yields CSVEDWQQAFF.

The genes are TRBV7-2 and TRBJ1-1; 7 bases are shared with TRBD1. Germline V gene sequence: CDR1 SGHTA, CDR2 FQGNSA. This CDR3 contains 15 residues. V shed 4 bases, J shed 2 bases, and the junction held 7 bases outside the gene matches. CDR3 region: CASSYSGTDNTEAFF. The CDR3 coding sequence is TGTGCCAGCAGCTACTCCGGGACAGACAACACTGAAGCTTTCTTT.